The subject of this entry is one TCR beta chain. This entry belongs to a study of blood T cell repertoires in COVID-19. About the study: Both acute and convalescent COVID-19 samples were obtained from the United States, Italy and Spain. Sources were T cells, B-cell-depleted T cells, or PBMCs; the material itself was cDNA or gDNA.

Here immunoSEQ multiplex PCR was the method, and the copy in TCRdb shows in-frame clones only, minus some. The sample lists 400,000 to 500,000 clones; about 88% were seen once. Per the germline V gene, CDR1 is LGHNA and CDR2 is YSLEER. The CDR3 loop spans 15 amino acids. Trimming took 0 bases from V and 10 from J; bases not matched to a gene: 7. Enrolled through a virtual design, the participants were between roughly 18 and 90 years of age and came from 24 US areas. Shortly before study entry, within 2 weeks, exposed participants had met a COVID-19 case. The chain links TRBV4-3 to TRBJ1-4; 8 positions match TRBD1. This TCR derives from a woman aged 18-30 years who had been exposed to COVID-19. Sequenced: PBMCs or T cells enriched from blood (not recorded which). The CDR3 coding sequence is TGCGCCAGCAGCCAAGATACCGGGACAGGCCGAAAACTGTTTTTT. This sequence encodes CASSQDTGTGRKLFF.